Each of the 20 T cell receptor beta chains below was sequenced from the same sample in a study of blood T cell repertoires in COVID-19. The protocol was immunoSEQ multiplex PCR, while the TCRdb copy is restricted to in-frame clones and leaves out a portion. The table records fewer than 200,000 clones, 87% of them present only once. Source material: peripheral blood. The receptors stem from a middle-aged man with active or convalescent COVID-19.

The J gene is TRBJ2-7, the V gene TRBV3-1 (or the pseudogene TRBV3-2), with 7 positions matching TRBD1. V shed 3 bases and J 5 bases; nucleotides not matched to a gene: 7. Germline loops: CDR1 LGHDT, CDR2 YNNKEL (reference sequence). CDR3 length: 14 residues. This CDR3 reads CASSHDRAPNEQYF. CDR3 DNA: TGTGCCAGCAGCCACGACAGGGCCCCCAACGAGCAGTACTTC.

This chain connects TRBV6-5 to TRBJ1-1; tentative D call: TRBD1 (5 bases). The germline gives CDR1 MNHEY, CDR2 SVGAGI. The CDR3 is 14 residues long. V was cut by 6 bases and J by 0 bases, with 11 bases left in between. The CDR3 DNA sequence: TGTGCCAGCAGCCTGGGGCAGGTGAACACTGAAGCTTTCTTT. It encodes CASSLGQVNTEAFF.

This chain links TRBV28 with TRBJ1-6; no reliable D call. The CDR3 has 15 amino acids. V shed 7 bases and J shed 10 bases, with 20 bases lying between them. CDR1 MDHEN and CDR2 SYDVKM come from the germline V gene. As DNA, the CDR3 is TGTGCCAGCACCGACGGGGAGGGTAGTCGGTCACCCCTCCACTTT. Protein: CASTDGEGSRSPLHF.

V is TRBV19 and J is TRBJ1-5, with 9 positions matching TRBD1. The V gene's germline CDR1 is LNHDA and CDR2 SQIVND (reference sequence). The J segment lost 2 bases and the V segment lost 6 bases, leaving 5 bases of the junction unmatched. The CDR3 consists of 15 residues. CDR3 amino acids: CASRRDRVRNQPQHF. As DNA, the CDR3 is TGTGCCAGTAGAAGGGACAGGGTACGCAATCAGCCCCAGCATTTT.

V is TRBV19 and J is TRBJ1-5; TRBD1 matches at 7 bases. The CDR3 is 15 residues long. The germline gives CDR1 LNHDA, CDR2 SQIVND (reference sequence). V was clipped by 5 bases and J by 4 bases; unmatched bases: 8. The CDR3 reads CASSSTGILNQPQHF. CDR3 DNA sequence: TGTGCCAGTAGTTCGACAGGGATTTTGAATCAGCCCCAGCATTTT.

V gene TRBV18 combines with J gene TRBJ1-4, with TRBD1 matching 8 bases. The germline V gene has CDR1 KGHSH and CDR2 LQKENI. The junction had 8 bases not matched to a gene; V was cut back by 3 bases and J by 8 bases. This CDR3 has 15 residues. Here the CDR3 DNA reads TGTGCCAGCTCACCTGAGGACAGGGTGGAAGAAAAACTGTTTTTT. Its translation: CASSPEDRVEEKLFF.

To note about this clone: Germline is not matched at one junction end, which may reflect a read error. The rearrangement uses TRBV7-7 and TRBJ2-3; D is possibly TRBD2 (6 bases). The CDR3 is 15 amino acids. CDR1 and CDR2 from the germline V gene are SSHAT and FNYEAQ (reference sequence). This CDR3 is CASSLGIAGTDTQYF. In DNA form, the CDR3 reads TGTGCTAGCAGCTTAGGGATAGCGGGCACAGATACGCAGTATTTT.

By its share, this clone is medium-sized. The chain combines TRBV2 with TRBJ1-1; D remains ambiguous. Germline CDR1 reads SNHLY; CDR2 reads FYNNEI. This CDR3 is 13 amino acids long. The V gene lost 8 bases and the J gene lost 1 base, with 11 bases spanning the gap. CDR3 loop: CASEEVENTEAFF. CDR3 nucleotide sequence: TGTGCCAGCGAGGAAGTCGAGAACACTGAAGCTTTCTTT. Filled out from reference TRBV2 and TRBJ1-1, the complete variable domain reads EPEVTQTPSHQVTQMGQEVILRCVPISNHLYFYWYRQILGQKVEFLVSFYNNEISEKSEIFDDQFSVERPDGSNFTLKIRSTKLEDSAMYFCASEEVENTEAFFGQGTRLTVV.

This chain joins TRBV2 and TRBJ1-1; D remains unclear. V was clipped by 2 bases and J by 6 bases, with 13 bases between them. The CDR3 is 14 residues long. Per germline, CDR1 SNHLY and CDR2 FYNNEI. CDR3 in DNA: TGTGCCAGCAGTGAAAACCCCCCGAGCGCTGAAGCTTTCTTT. It yields the protein CASSENPPSAEAFF.

The chain has TRBV7-2 and TRBJ1-1; 8 bases are a match to TRBD1. Germline trimming cut 4 bases from V and 7 bases from J; bases unmatched to any gene: 17. The germline gives CDR1 SGHTA, CDR2 FQGNSA. The CDR3 totals 17 residues. For the CDR3, the DNA is TGTGCCAGCAGCTCGCGGACCCCCCGGACAGGGATGGGTGAAGCTTTCTTT. Its protein is CASSSRTPRTGMGEAFF.

The chain joins TRBV7-3 to TRBJ2-1, with 7 bases that match TRBD2. The CDR3 runs 15 residues. The J segment lost 0 bases and the V segment lost 5 bases, leaving 4 bases of the junction unmatched. Per the germline V gene, CDR1 is SGHTA and CDR2 is FQGTGA. The CDR3 nucleotides read TGTGCCAGCAGCCAAACTAGCGACTCCTACAATGAGCAGTTCTTC. Its translation is CASSQTSDSYNEQFF.

The V gene is TRBV18, the J gene TRBJ1-2; 9 nucleotides align to TRBD1. CDR1 KGHSH and CDR2 LQKENI come from the germline V gene. The CDR3 has 13 amino acids. Trimming cost V 4 bases and J 7 bases; bases outside gene matches: 4. The CDR3 loop reads CASSHTGGSGYTF. The CDR3 nucleotides read TGTGCCAGCTCACATACAGGGGGCTCTGGCTACACCTTC.

The chain is built from TRBV28 and TRBJ2-3; 9 bases agree with TRBD2. The CDR3 is 15 residues long. V lost 2 bases and J lost 5; bases outside the gene matches: 5. The germline V gene encodes CDR1 MDHEN and CDR2 SYDVKM. The CDR3 protein is CASSLVAGDRDTQYF. Here the CDR3 DNA reads TGTGCCAGCAGTTTAGTAGCGGGGGATAGAGATACGCAGTATTTT.

This rearrangement joins TRBV6-2 or TRBV6-3 to TRBJ2-3; a weak D match, TRBD2 (7 bases). This CDR3 spans 14 amino acids. Per germline, CDR1 MNHEY and CDR2 SVGEGT. V was cut by 2 bases and J by 2 bases, with 8 bases left in between. The CDR3 loop reads CASSYGGATDTQYF. DNA of the CDR3: TGTGCCAGCAGTTACGGGGGGGCCACAGATACGCAGTATTTT.

The gene calls are TRBV19 and TRBJ1-2; the D gene is possibly TRBD1 (6 bases). Germline V gene sequence: CDR1 LNHDA, CDR2 SQIVND (reference sequence). Trimming removed 7 bases at V and 4 bases at J, with 19 bases between. The CDR3 is made up of 15 amino acids. DNA for the CDR3: TGTGCCAGTACCAAAGGGCAGGGACAAAGCTATGGCTACACCTTC. Protein sequence: CASTKGQGQSYGYTF.

This clone was recorded once. V usage is TRBV27 and J usage is TRBJ2-3; unclear D gene. CDR3 length equals 16 residues. Germline V lookup: CDR1 MNHEY, CDR2 SMNVEV (reference sequence). Trimming took off 0 bases at V and 0 bases at J, with 10 bases between the two ends. The CDR3 loop reads CASSLSHRLSTDTQYF. CDR3 bases: TGTGCCAGCAGTTTATCGCATCGACTTAGCACAGATACGCAGTATTTT.

This clone came up a few times. The rearrangement links TRBV5-1 to TRBJ2-3; tentative D call: TRBD1 (6 bases). From germline, CDR1 is SGHRS and CDR2 YFSETQ. The CDR3 is 16 residues long. With 2 bases removed from V and 2 bases from J, the gap between germline ends came to 15 bases. The CDR3 sequence is CASSFRGRGTTDTQYF. CDR3 bases: TGCGCCAGCAGCTTTCGAGGCAGGGGAACCACAGATACGCAGTATTTT.

This sequence joins TRBV29-1 and TRBJ1-1; 8 bases are a match to TRBD1. The CDR3 covers 12 residues. V gave up 7 bases and J gave up 4 bases; unmatched junction bases: 5. In germline, CDR1 is SQVTM, CDR2 ANQGSEA. CDR3 protein: CSADRGGTEAFF. The CDR3 nucleotides read TGCAGCGCAGACAGGGGAGGCACTGAAGCTTTCTTT.

The chain joins TRBV28 to TRBJ1-5; possible D gene TRBD1, 5 bases. Germline V CDR1 and CDR2: MDHEN, SYDVKM. The CDR3 consists of 13 residues. The V gene lost 6 bases and the J gene lost 7 bases, with 13 bases spanning the gap. The CDR3 sequence: CASSPRQTQPQHF. In DNA form, the CDR3 reads TGTGCCAGCAGCCCCCGACAGACCCAGCCCCAGCATTTT.

V and J are TRBV27 and TRBJ2-5; TRBD2 aligns across 9 bases. Per germline, CDR1 MNHEY and CDR2 SMNVEV (reference sequence). This CDR3 contains 14 residues. The J segment lost 5 bases and the V segment lost 5 bases, leaving 6 bases of the junction unmatched. CDR3 sequence: CASSLRGGGETQYF. CDR3 sequence (DNA): TGTGCCAGCAGTCTCCGCGGGGGGGGCGAGACCCAGTACTTC.